This TCR beta chain was observed in a study of T cell responses to AZD1222 COVID-19 vaccine. The CDR3 is 16 residues long. V dropped 5 bases and J dropped 0 bases, with 15 bases sitting between them. Germline lookup yields CDR1 SGHAT and CDR2 FQNNGV. In regard to this clone: The target antigen is unknown.

Study results and limitations: The sample set comprised mostly white British donors with more females, and clonal diversity was possibly underestimated. It was only a handful of AZD1222 recipients who were seropositive at baseline. Regions 160-218 and 743-854 dominated among vaccine-associated CD4 TCRs spanning spike. The study sampled repertoires only after the peak T cell response.

The table came from immunoSEQ multiplex PCR; TCRdb's copy has only in-frame clones and leaves some out. The table records roughly 99,000 clones, around 92% of them present only once. The sequencing used peripheral blood, collected 28 days after the second AZD1222 dose. This chain links TRBV11-2 with TRBJ2-3, with D unclear. This receptor was taken from an adult who received the AZD1222 COVID-19 vaccine. In DNA, the CDR3 is TGTGCCAGCAGCCTTGGCTCAGTTCCTAGCACAGATACGCAGTATTTT. This gives the protein CASSLGSVPSTDTQYF.